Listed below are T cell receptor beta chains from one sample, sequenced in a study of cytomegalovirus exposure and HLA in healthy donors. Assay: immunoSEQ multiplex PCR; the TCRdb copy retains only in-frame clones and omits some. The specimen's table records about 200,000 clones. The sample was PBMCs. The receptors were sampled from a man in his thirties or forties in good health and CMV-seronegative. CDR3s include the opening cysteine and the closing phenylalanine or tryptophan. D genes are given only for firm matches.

DNA: TGTGCCAGCAGCTTTAACCCCAGGAACACCGGGGAGCTGTTTTTT
CDR3: CASSFNPRNTGELFF
V: TRBV11-2
D: NA
J: TRBJ2-2

DNA: TGTGCCAGCAGCTTAGGACAGGGGCGGCTTCCGTTCGAGACCCAGTACTTC
CDR3: CASSLGQGRLPFETQYF
V: TRBV7-9
D: TRBD1
J: TRBJ2-5

DNA: TGTGCCAGCAACGCACAGGGGACCTATGGCTACACCTTC
CDR3: CASNAQGTYGYTF
V: TRBV6-6
D: TRBD1
J: TRBJ1-2

DNA: TGCGCCAGCAGCCACGAAAACGGGGGAAGTGGTGAAAAACTGTTTTTT
CDR3: CASSHENGGSGEKLFF
V: TRBV4-1
D: NA
J: TRBJ1-4

DNA: TGTGCCAGCAGTTACACCCCGGGGGGGACCAGTGAGACCCAGTACTTC
CDR3: CASSYTPGGTSETQYF
V: TRBV6-5
D: TRBD2
J: TRBJ2-5

DNA: TGTGCCAGCGGGAAACCAGGGTGGAACACTGAAGCTTTCTTT
CDR3: CASGKPGWNTEAFF
V: TRBV25-1
D: NA
J: TRBJ1-1

DNA: TGTGCCAGCAGCGTAACAGGCCCGAACACTGAAGCTTTCTTT
CDR3: CASSVTGPNTEAFF
V: TRBV9
D: NA
J: TRBJ1-1

DNA: TGTGCCAGCAGCCCGACGGACACCTCCTCCTACAATGAGCAGTTCTTC
CDR3: CASSPTDTSSYNEQFF
V: TRBV9
D: NA
J: TRBJ2-1

DNA: TGTGCCAGCAGCTTAGCCCCAGAAGTTTATGGCTACACCTTC
CDR3: CASSLAPEVYGYTF
V: TRBV7-6
D: NA
J: TRBJ1-2

DNA: TGTGCCAGCTCACGGGGACAGGGGGTATACGAGCAGTACTTC
CDR3: CASSRGQGVYEQYF
V: TRBV18
D: TRBD1
J: TRBJ2-7

DNA: TGTGCCAGTAGTATTTCGTGGCAGAACTATGGCTACACCTTC
CDR3: CASSISWQNYGYTF
V: TRBV19
D: NA
J: TRBJ1-2

DNA: TGCGCCAGCAGTGAGAGGCCCGGGCTAGCGGGCCAAGAGACCCAGTACTTC
CDR3: CASSERPGLAGQETQYF
V: TRBV10-1
D: TRBD2
J: TRBJ2-5

DNA: TGTGCCAGCGGAACGCTAGCGGGAGAAGGAGATACGCAGTATTTT
CDR3: CASGTLAGEGDTQYF
V: TRBV11-2
D: TRBD2
J: TRBJ2-3

DNA: TGCAGCGTTGGGGAGAATGAAAAACTGTTTTTT
CDR3: CSVGENEKLFF
V: TRBV29-1
D: NA
J: TRBJ1-4

DNA: TGTGCCAGCAGCGTACAGGGGGACAGGGGCTACGAGCAGTACTTC
CDR3: CASSVQGDRGYEQYF
V: TRBV7-3
D: TRBD1
J: TRBJ2-7

DNA: TGTGCCAGCAGCCTTAGCGGGGGGGCTTGGGAGCAGTACTTC
CDR3: CASSLSGGAWEQYF
V: TRBV7-2
D: TRBD2
J: TRBJ2-7

DNA: TGTGCCAGTAGTAGCCTAGGACAGGGGGTCGACTATGGCTACACCTTC
CDR3: CASSSLGQGVDYGYTF
V: TRBV19
D: TRBD1
J: TRBJ1-2

DNA: TGCGCCAGCAGCTCGGGACAGGAGAATGAAAAACTGTTTTTT
CDR3: CASSSGQENEKLFF
V: TRBV5-1
D: TRBD1
J: TRBJ1-4

DNA: TGTGCCAGTAGTCCCTACGTACAGCGGGAGGGCCTTGCCTACGAGCAGTACTTC
CDR3: CASSPYVQREGLAYEQYF
V: TRBV19
D: TRBD2
J: TRBJ2-7

DNA: TGTGCCTGGAGTGTACGGCGGGGTCGGGGGAGAGCTTTCTTT
CDR3: CAWSVRRGRGRAFF
V: TRBV30
D: NA
J: TRBJ1-1

DNA: TGCGCCAGCAGCTGGAGGGAGGGAGGATTTGGCGAGCAGTACTTC
CDR3: CASSWREGGFGEQYF
V: TRBV5-1
D: TRBD2
J: TRBJ2-7

DNA: TGTGCCAGCTCACCAACGCTAGCGGGAGGGATCGAGCAGTACTTC
CDR3: CASSPTLAGGIEQYF
V: TRBV18
D: TRBD2
J: TRBJ2-7

DNA: TGTGCCAGCAGTCTAGCGGGAGTTTCACACGAGCAGTACTTC
CDR3: CASSLAGVSHEQYF
V: TRBV27
D: TRBD2
J: TRBJ2-7

DNA: TGTGCCAGCAGTCGGTTAATCTCTGGGGCCAACGTCCTGACTTTC
CDR3: CASSRLISGANVLTF
V: TRBV27
D: NA
J: TRBJ2-6

DNA: TGTGCCAGCTCACCGGGACTACCCAGCACAGATACGCAGTATTTT
CDR3: CASSPGLPSTDTQYF
V: TRBV18
D: TRBD2
J: TRBJ2-3

DNA: TGCGCCAGCAGCTTGGTGCCCAGGGGCGGTGAAGCTTTCTTT
CDR3: CASSLVPRGGEAFF
V: TRBV5-1
D: NA
J: TRBJ1-1

DNA: TGTGCCAGCAGCTACGGGACTAGCGGGGTCAATGAGCAGTTCTTC
CDR3: CASSYGTSGVNEQFF
V: TRBV5-6
D: TRBD2
J: TRBJ2-1

DNA: TGTGCCAGTAGTATCCCGACAGGGACGAACTATGGCTACACCTTC
CDR3: CASSIPTGTNYGYTF
V: TRBV19
D: TRBD1
J: TRBJ1-2

DNA: TGTGCCTGGAGTGTACGCTTGGACAGTCAAGAGACCCAGTACTTC
CDR3: CAWSVRLDSQETQYF
V: TRBV30
D: NA
J: TRBJ2-5

DNA: TGTGCCAGCAGCTTATATCAGGGCACAGATACGCAGTATTTT
CDR3: CASSLYQGTDTQYF
V: TRBV7-2
D: NA
J: TRBJ2-3

DNA: TGCGCCAGCAGCCAAGACTCCAGCCAAGAGACCCAGTACTTC
CDR3: CASSQDSSQETQYF
V: TRBV4-3
D: NA
J: TRBJ2-5

DNA: TGTGCCAGCAGCGCCCCTCGGGGGGGCACTGAAGCTTTCTTT
CDR3: CASSAPRGGTEAFF
V: TRBV9
D: NA
J: TRBJ1-1

DNA: TGTGCCAGCAGTGAAATGGACAGGGCGAGCCATACGCAGTATTTT
CDR3: CASSEMDRASHTQYF
V: TRBV25-1
D: TRBD1
J: TRBJ2-3

DNA: TGTGCCAGCAGCACTCAGACAGGTAGCACAGATGCGCAGTATTTT
CDR3: CASSTQTGSTDAQYF
V: TRBV7-2
D: NA
J: TRBJ2-3

DNA: TGTGCCAGCAGTTCCTGGGGGCAGGGTGACACTGAAGCTTTCTTT
CDR3: CASSSWGQGDTEAFF
V: TRBV4-2
D: NA
J: TRBJ1-1

DNA: TGTGCCAGCAGTTATAGACACGAGCAGTACTTC
CDR3: CASSYRHEQYF
V: TRBV6-5
D: NA
J: TRBJ2-7

DNA: TGCGCCAGCAGCTTGGAGGACAGATCCTCCTACGAGCAGTACTTC
CDR3: CASSLEDRSSYEQYF
V: TRBV5-1
D: NA
J: TRBJ2-7

DNA: TGTGCCAGCCAAGAGACCGGGGGGGCCAACGGGGAGCTGTTTTTT
CDR3: CASQETGGANGELFF
V: TRBV6-1
D: TRBD2
J: TRBJ2-2

DNA: TGTGCCAGCAGCCCCAGGGGTCTATTGAACACTGAAGCTTTCTTT
CDR3: CASSPRGLLNTEAFF
V: TRBV5-4
D: NA
J: TRBJ1-1

DNA: TGCGCCAGCAGCTTGGTGACTAGCGGGAGTCCCCCCTACGAGCAGTACTTC
CDR3: CASSLVTSGSPPYEQYF
V: TRBV5-1
D: TRBD2
J: TRBJ2-7

DNA: TGCGCCAGCAGCTTAAACCGGGACTCAGGCAATGAGCAGTTCTTC
CDR3: CASSLNRDSGNEQFF
V: TRBV5-1
D: NA
J: TRBJ2-1

DNA: TGTGCCAGCAGCAGTGGTTCAAATGAGCAGTTCTTC
CDR3: CASSSGSNEQFF
V: TRBV6-4
D: NA
J: TRBJ2-1

DNA: TGCGCCAGCAGCAATCAGGGACAGTTCACCGGGGAGCTGTTTTTT
CDR3: CASSNQGQFTGELFF
V: TRBV5-1
D: TRBD1
J: TRBJ2-2

DNA: TGTGCCAGCAGGGCGGGTAATGAAAAACTGTTTTTT
CDR3: CASRAGNEKLFF
V: TRBV2
D: NA
J: TRBJ1-4

DNA: TGTGCCAGCAGCGCATCGGGACAGGGGTACCAGCCCCAGCATTTT
CDR3: CASSASGQGYQPQHF
V: TRBV9
D: TRBD1
J: TRBJ1-5

DNA: TGTGCCAGCAGTGAAATAGGGGCGGGCAATCAGCCCCAGCATTTT
CDR3: CASSEIGAGNQPQHF
V: TRBV6-1
D: NA
J: TRBJ1-5

DNA: TGTGCCAGCAGTCCCCTCACAGGATCCCTTAACTATGGCTACACCTTC
CDR3: CASSPLTGSLNYGYTF
V: TRBV27
D: NA
J: TRBJ1-2

DNA: TGTGCCAGCAGCGTTAGGACTAGCCCAAAAGAGACCCAGTACTTC
CDR3: CASSVRTSPKETQYF
V: TRBV13
D: TRBD2
J: TRBJ2-5

DNA: TGTGCCAGCAGCTTACGAGAGGGTGACGGAAACACCATATATTTT
CDR3: CASSLREGDGNTIYF
V: TRBV7-2
D: NA
J: TRBJ1-3

DNA: TGTGCCAGCAGGGGACAGGTTGGCTACACCTTC
CDR3: CASRGQVGYTF
V: TRBV28
D: TRBD1
J: TRBJ1-2